This TCR beta chain was documented in a study of PD-1 blockade in mismatch repair-deficient tumors (dated by TCRdb to 2016 to 2017). As for the study more broadly: The trial enrolled some 90 consecutive patients with about twelve mismatch repair-deficient cancer types between late 2013 and September 2016, all previously treated and progressing. Tumor-associated T cell clones in the peripheral blood of patients responding to PD-1 blockade were tracked using deep sequencing of TCR CDR3 regions.

Mismatch repair deficiency was established in every enrolled patient by polymerase chain reaction or immunohistochemistry. Three patients who responded to pembrolizumab therapy underwent TCR sequencing. Pembrolizumab PD-1 blockade was prospectively tested in advanced mismatch repair-deficient cancers, regardless of tissue of origin, in the phase II trial. Peripheral blood T cell samples were collected serially, before PD-1 blockade began and at several time points afterward. The timing of each blood sample was reported as weeks after the first dose of pembrolizumab. Note on this clone: Its antigen is currently not known. No much larger clone exists at a distance of one base, and base qualities are not known.

The library came from the immunoSEQ multiplex PCR assay. The table comes from immuneACCESS by way of TCRdb, which keeps in-frame sequences with V and J called. Part of the clones is missing from these tables; in studies checked, under half for an unresolved V gene and the rest for unknown reasons. The sample table shows under 50,000 clones, and 70% to 80% are seen once. The top ten hold roughly 22% of the sample. Study-level results and caveats: Clones residing in the tumor, which were often undetectable in blood before treatment, expanded quickly after pembrolizumab and then contracted, generally before radiologic responses.

The germline V gene supplies CDR1 SGHVS and CDR2 FQNEAQ. The CDR3 starts with the cysteine, ends with the phenylalanine, and has 14 residues. The DNA shown is the 42-base CDR3, in frame from base 1. At the junction V is shortened by 4 bases and J by 10 bases; bases outside the gene matches: 10. The receptor was isolated from an adult with mismatch repair-deficient cancer. The source material was peripheral blood, sampled 4 weeks after starting pembrolizumab. The V and J genes are TRBV7-8 and TRBJ2-1; TRBD2 agrees with 7 junctional bases. Here is the DNA: TGTGCCAGCAGCTCTAGACTAGCCTTTGGAGAGCAGTTCTTC. This yields the protein CASSSRLAFGEQFF.